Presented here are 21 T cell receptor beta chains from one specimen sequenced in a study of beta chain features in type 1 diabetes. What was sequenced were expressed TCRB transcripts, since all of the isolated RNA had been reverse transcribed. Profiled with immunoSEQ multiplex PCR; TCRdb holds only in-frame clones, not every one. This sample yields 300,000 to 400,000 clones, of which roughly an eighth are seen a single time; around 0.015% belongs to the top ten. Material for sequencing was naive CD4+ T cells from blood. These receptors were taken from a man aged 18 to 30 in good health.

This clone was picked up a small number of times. CDR3 loop: CSFRQGTNSPLHF. The CDR3 DNA is TGCAGCTTTAGACAGGGGACTAATTCACCCCTCCACTTT. The chain uses TRBV29-1 and TRBJ1-6; 8 bases fit TRBD1. The CDR3 extends over 13 amino acids. V trimming: 8 bases; J trimming: 6 bases; junction bases outside the gene matches: 6. Germline-derived CDR1 and CDR2 are SQVTM and ANQGSEA. The full variable domain, completed using reference TRBV29-1 and TRBJ1-6, is SAVISQKPSRDICQRGTSLTIQCQVDSQVTMMFWYRQQPGQSLTLIATANQGSEATYESGFVIDKFPISRPNLTFSTLTVSNMSPEDSSIYLCSFRQGTNSPLHFGNGTRLTVT.

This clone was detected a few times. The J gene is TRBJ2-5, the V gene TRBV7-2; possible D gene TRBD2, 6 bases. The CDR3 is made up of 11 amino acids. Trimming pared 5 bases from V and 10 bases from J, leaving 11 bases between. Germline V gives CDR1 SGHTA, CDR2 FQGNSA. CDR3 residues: CASSDSGSQYF. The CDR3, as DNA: TGTGCCAGCAGCGACTCCGGGAGCCAGTACTTC.

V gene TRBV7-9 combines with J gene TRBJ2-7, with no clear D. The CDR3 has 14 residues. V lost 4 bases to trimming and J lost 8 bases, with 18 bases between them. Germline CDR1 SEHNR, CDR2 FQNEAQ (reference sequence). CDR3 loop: CASSWNSIVEKQYF. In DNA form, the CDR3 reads TGTGCCAGCAGCTGGAACAGTATAGTGGAAAAGCAGTACTTC.

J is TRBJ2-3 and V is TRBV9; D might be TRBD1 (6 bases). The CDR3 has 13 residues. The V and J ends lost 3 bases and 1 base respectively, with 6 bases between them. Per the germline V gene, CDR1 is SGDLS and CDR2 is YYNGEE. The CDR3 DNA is TGTGCCAGCAGCGACAGGGGCACAGATACGCAGTATTTT. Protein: CASSDRGTDTQYF. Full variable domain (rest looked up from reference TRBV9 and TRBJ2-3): DSGVTQTPKHLITATGQRVTLRCSPRSGDLSVYWYQQSLDQGLQFLIQYYNGEERAKGNILERFSAQQFPDLHSELNLSSLELGDSALYFCASSDRGTDTQYFGPGTRLTVL.

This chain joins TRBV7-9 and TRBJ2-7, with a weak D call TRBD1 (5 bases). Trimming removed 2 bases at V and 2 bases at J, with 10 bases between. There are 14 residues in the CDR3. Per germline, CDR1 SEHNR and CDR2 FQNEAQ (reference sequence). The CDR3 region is CASSLYAGPYEQYF. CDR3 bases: TGTGCCAGCAGCTTATATGCAGGGCCCTACGAGCAGTACTTC.

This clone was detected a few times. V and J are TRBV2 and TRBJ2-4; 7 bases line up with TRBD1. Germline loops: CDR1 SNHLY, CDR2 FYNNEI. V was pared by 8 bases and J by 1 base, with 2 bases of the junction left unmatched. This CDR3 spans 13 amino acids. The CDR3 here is CASEQGAKNIQYF. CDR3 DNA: TGTGCCAGCGAACAGGGGGCCAAAAACATTCAGTACTTC.

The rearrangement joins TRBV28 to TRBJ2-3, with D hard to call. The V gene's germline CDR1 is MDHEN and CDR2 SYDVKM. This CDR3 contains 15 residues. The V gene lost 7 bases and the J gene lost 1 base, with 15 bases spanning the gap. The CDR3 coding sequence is TGTGCCAGCATGATCCACGGTACGGGCACAGATACGCAGTATTTT. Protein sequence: CASMIHGTGTDTQYF. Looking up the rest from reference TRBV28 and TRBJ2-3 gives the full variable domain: DVKVTQSSRYLVKRTGEKVFLECVQDMDHENMFWYRQDPGLGLRLIYFSYDVKMKEKGDIPEGYSVSREKKERFSLILESASTNQTSMYLCASMIHGTGTDTQYFGPGTRLTVL.

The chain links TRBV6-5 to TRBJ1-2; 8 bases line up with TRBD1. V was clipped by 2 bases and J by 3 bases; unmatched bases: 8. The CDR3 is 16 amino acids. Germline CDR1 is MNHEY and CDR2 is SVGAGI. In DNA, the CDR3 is TGTGCCAGCAGTTACCGAGGACAGGGAATAGACTATGGCTACACCTTC. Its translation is CASSYRGQGIDYGYTF.

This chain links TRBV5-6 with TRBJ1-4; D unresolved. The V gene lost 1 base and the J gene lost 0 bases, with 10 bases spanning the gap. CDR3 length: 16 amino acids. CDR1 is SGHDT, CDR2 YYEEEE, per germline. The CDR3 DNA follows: TGTGCCAGCAGCTTGTTTCAGACTGCAACTAATGAAAAACTGTTTTTT. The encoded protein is CASSLFQTATNEKLFF.

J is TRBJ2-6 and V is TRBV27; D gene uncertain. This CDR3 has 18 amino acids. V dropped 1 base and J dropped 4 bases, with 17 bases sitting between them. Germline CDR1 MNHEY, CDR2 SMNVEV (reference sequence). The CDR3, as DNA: TGTGCCAGCAGTTTATACAGTGCCTTGCCTGGGGGGGCCAACGTCCTGACTTTC. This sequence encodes CASSLYSALPGGANVLTF.

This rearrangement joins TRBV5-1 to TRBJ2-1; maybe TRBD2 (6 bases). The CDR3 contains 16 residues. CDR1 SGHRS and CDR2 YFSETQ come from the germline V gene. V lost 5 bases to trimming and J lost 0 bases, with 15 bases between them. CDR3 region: CASSPRGESSYNEQFF. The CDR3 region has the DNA TGCGCCAGCAGTCCCCGCGGGGAGAGCTCCTACAATGAGCAGTTCTTC.

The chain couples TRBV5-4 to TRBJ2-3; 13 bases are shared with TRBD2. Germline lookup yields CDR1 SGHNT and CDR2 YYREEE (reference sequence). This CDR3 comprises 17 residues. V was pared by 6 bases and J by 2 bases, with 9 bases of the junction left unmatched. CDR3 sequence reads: CASTRLAGGLNTDTQYF. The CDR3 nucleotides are TGTGCCAGCACGCGACTAGCGGGGGGCCTCAACACAGATACGCAGTATTTT.

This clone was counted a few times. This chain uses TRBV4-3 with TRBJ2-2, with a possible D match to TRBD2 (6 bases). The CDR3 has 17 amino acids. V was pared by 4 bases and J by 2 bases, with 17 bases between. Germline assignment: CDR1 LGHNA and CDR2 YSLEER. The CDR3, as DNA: TGCGCCAGCAGCCTCCATCCCGGGACTCCCAACACCGGGGAGCTGTTTTTT. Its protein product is CASSLHPGTPNTGELFF.

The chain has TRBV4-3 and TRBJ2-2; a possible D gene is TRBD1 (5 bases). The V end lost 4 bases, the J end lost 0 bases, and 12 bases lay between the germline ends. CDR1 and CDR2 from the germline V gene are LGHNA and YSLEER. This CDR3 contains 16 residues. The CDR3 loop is CASSRLGRANTGELFF. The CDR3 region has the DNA TGCGCCAGCAGCCGCCTAGGCAGGGCGAACACCGGGGAGCTGTTTTTT.

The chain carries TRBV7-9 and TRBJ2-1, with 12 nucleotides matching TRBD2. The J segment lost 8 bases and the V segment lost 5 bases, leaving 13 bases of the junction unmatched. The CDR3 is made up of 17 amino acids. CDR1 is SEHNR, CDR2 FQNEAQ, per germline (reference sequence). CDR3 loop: CASSANLATSGGDEQFF. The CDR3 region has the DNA TGTGCCAGCAGCGCCAATCTTGCGACTAGCGGGGGCGATGAGCAGTTCTTC.

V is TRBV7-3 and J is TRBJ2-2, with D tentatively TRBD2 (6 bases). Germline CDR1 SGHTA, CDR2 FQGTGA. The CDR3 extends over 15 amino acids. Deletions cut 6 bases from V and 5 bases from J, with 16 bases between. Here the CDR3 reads CASSPRGSGTGELFF. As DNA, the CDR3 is TGTGCCAGCAGTCCACGGGGGAGTGGGACCGGGGAGCTGTTTTTT. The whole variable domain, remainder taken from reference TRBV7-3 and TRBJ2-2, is GAGVSQTPSNKVTEKGKYVELRCDPISGHTALYWYRQSLGQGPEFLIYFQGTGAADDSGLPNDRFFAVRPEGSVSTLKIQRTERGDSAVYLCASSPRGSGTGELFFGEGSRLTVL.

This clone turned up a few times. This CDR3 is CASNWRADNQPQHF. DNA for the CDR3: TGTGCCAGCAACTGGAGGGCAGACAATCAGCCCCAGCATTTT. The chain links TRBV2 to TRBJ1-5; D unclear. This CDR3 comprises 14 residues. Trimming removed 7 bases from V and 3 bases from J, with 13 bases in between. The germline V gene has CDR1 SNHLY and CDR2 FYNNEI.

CDR3 loop: CASSRSGTRLYNEQFF. CDR3 sequence (DNA): TGTGCCAGCAGCCGAAGTGGAACCCGACTCTACAATGAGCAGTTCTTC. The rearrangement links TRBV7-6 to TRBJ2-1; no clear D. The germline CDR1 and CDR2 sequences are SGHVS and FNYEAQ. Trimming took 5 bases from V and 3 from J, leaving 17 bases between them. The CDR3 consists of 16 residues.

CDR3 bases: TGTGCCAGCAGTTACACGGGGGTCCGAGGCACTGAAGCTTTCTTT. Translated, it gives CASSYTGVRGTEAFF. The chain carries TRBV6-5 and TRBJ1-1, with D maybe TRBD1 (5 bases). This CDR3 contains 15 residues. The germline V and J ends were trimmed by 2 bases and 4 bases, with 14 bases remaining between them. The germline CDR1 and CDR2 sequences are MNHEY and SVGAGI.

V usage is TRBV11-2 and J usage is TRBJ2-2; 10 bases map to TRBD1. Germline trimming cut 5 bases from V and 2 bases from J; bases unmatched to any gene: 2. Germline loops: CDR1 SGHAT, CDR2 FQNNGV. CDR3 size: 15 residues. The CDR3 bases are TGTGCCAGCAGCGGGGACAGGGGTAACACCGGGGAGCTGTTTTTT. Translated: CASSGDRGNTGELFF.

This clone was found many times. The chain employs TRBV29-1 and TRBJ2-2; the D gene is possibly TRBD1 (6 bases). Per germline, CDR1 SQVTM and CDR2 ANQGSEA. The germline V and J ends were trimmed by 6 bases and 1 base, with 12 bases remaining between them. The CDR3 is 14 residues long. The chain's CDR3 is CSVGGTLNTGELFF. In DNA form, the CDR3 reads TGCAGCGTGGGTGGGACATTGAACACCGGGGAGCTGTTTTTT.